This T cell receptor (beta chain) was identified in a study of CD8 T cells in Susac syndrome. Trimming at V came to 5 bases and at J to 4 bases, leaving 3 bases not matched to a gene. Germline lookup yields CDR1 SGHDT and CDR2 YYEEEE. The CDR3 is 13 residues long. The RNA input was roughly 0.45 to 1 ug, and it was reverse transcribed with random hexamers. Coverage of TCR beta CDR3 amplification by immunoSEQ multiplex PCR extended to 54 Vbeta and 13 Jbeta. TCRdb called the immunoSEQ multiplex PCR reads again in MiXCR, with one record for every CDR3 protein. The sample has about 180,000 distinct CDR3 sequences, about 93% seen once. TCR beta was sequenced from blood CD8+ and CD4+ T cells. TEMRA cells were FACS-enriched and CD8+ and CD4+ T cells negatively isolated.

This receptor was identified in a human donor with Susac syndrome. V is TRBV5-6 and J is TRBJ2-1; 7 bases are a match to TRBD1. Sample: CD4+ T cells from PBMCs. The CDR3 loop is CASRLGQYNEQFF. The CDR3, as DNA: TGTGCCAGCAGGCTGGGACAGTACAATGAGCAGTTCTTC. Drawing the rest from reference TRBV5-6 and TRBJ2-1, the complete variable domain is DAGVTQSPTHLIKTRGQQVTLRCSPKSGHDTVSWYQQALGQGPQFIFQYYEEEERQRGNFPDRFSGHQFPNYSSELNVNALLLGDSALYLCASRLGQYNEQFFGPGTRLTVL.